This T cell receptor (beta chain) is from a study of identical twins' blood T cells. At the level of the study: Roughly 50 million reads covered roughly 6 alpha-chain and roughly 6 beta-chain libraries.

Authors' data handling: Each donor had about 95,000 to nearly 550,000 clonotypes. From the 5' RACE reads, TCRdb called clonotypes with MiXCR, one entry per CDR3 protein. The authors' filters were not applied to this entry. The table lists a few hundred thousand distinct CDR3 sequences, under 30% of them singletons. All three twin pairs grew up together with likely shared infections and vaccines. V shed 8 bases and J 1 base; nucleotides not matched to a gene: 9. This CDR3 is 15 amino acids long. CDR1 and CDR2 (germline): SGHTA, FQGNSA. This sequence originates from a woman between 18 and 55 years old in good health. The chain links TRBV7-2 to TRBJ1-1, with 8 bases fitting TRBD1. The source material was PBMCs. This chain's CDR3 is CASDPGQGWNTEAFF. The CDR3 region has the DNA TGTGCCAGCGATCCAGGACAGGGTTGGAACACTGAAGCTTTCTTT.